These 2 T cell receptor beta chains share one sample of origin, sequenced in a study of cytomegalovirus exposure and HLA in healthy donors. Vbeta (60) and Jbeta (13) primers were used in the PCR. Sequenced by immunoSEQ multiplex PCR; TCRdb stores in-frame clones only, minus some. Counted here are 150,000 to 200,000 clones, over 80% occurring once; the ten biggest clones make up around 1.4%. The sequencing input was PBMCs. The receptors were sampled from a woman younger than 35 in good health and CMV-seronegative.

This chain joins TRBV5-6 and TRBJ1-1; a possible D gene is TRBD1 (6 bases). Trimming left V 1 base short and J 8 bases short, with 6 bases between. CDR3 length: 11 amino acids. From germline, CDR1 is SGHDT and CDR2 YYEEEE. The CDR3 is CASSLTGEAFF. Here the CDR3 DNA reads TGTGCCAGCAGCTTGACAGGGGAAGCTTTCTTT.

The genes are TRBV5-4 and TRBJ2-3, with D hard to call. The V end lost 4 bases, the J end lost 5 bases, and 11 bases lay between the germline ends. CDR1 and CDR2 (germline): SGHNT, YYREEE (reference sequence). This CDR3 has 13 amino acids. The CDR3 DNA follows: TGTGCCAGCAGCCGTGACCCGGGAGATACGCAGTATTTT. Translation gives CASSRDPGDTQYF.